The 25 T cell receptor beta chains listed next were all sequenced from one sample in a study of low-dose radiotherapy and immunotherapy resistance in tumors. Gene-specific TRAV and TRBV primers were used for first-strand cDNA, covering alpha and beta chains. It was with a constant-region primer and a V-primer adapter that TCRs were amplified over roughly 19 PCR cycles. TCRdb independently ran MiXCR on the reads; one entry per CDR3 protein. There are roughly 56,000 distinct CDR3 sequences in the sample; about 25% occur only once, and 6.7% lies in the top ten. Noted time point: after trial treatment. The treatment denotes: LDRT plus nivolumab, ipilimumab, low-dose cyclophosphamide and aspirin (RACIN trial). Sequences were derived from PBMCs, sampled after low-dose radiotherapy plus immunotherapy. The source of these receptors is a male donor with prostate cancer.

The V call is TRBV12-3 or TRBV12-4, the J call TRBJ2-7, with TRBD2 identical over 8 bases. CDR3 length equals 15 residues. With 3 bases clipped from V and 3 bases from J, the junction kept 7 bases outside the gene matches. The CDR3 loop reads CASSFEVAGSYEQYF. CDR3 DNA: TGTGCCAGCAGTTTTGAAGTAGCGGGGAGCTACGAGCAGTACTTC.

This clonotype showed up many times. This chain links TRBV7-2 with TRBJ1-2, with D uncertain. The germline CDR1 and CDR2 sequences are SGHTA and FQGNSA. This CDR3 is 13 amino acids long. Trimming took 0 bases from V and 8 from J, leaving 10 bases between them. The CDR3 loop reads CASSLAELRGYTF. The CDR3 DNA reads TGTGCCAGCAGCTTAGCAGAGTTACGGGGCTACACCTTC.

This clonotype was counted at least ten times. The rearrangement uses TRBV29-1 and TRBJ2-7, with 7 bases fitting TRBD1. The V gene's germline CDR1 is SQVTM and CDR2 ANQGSEA. The ends lost 6 bases at V and 5 bases at J; junction bases unmatched: 4. CDR3 length: 11 residues. CDR3 sequence (DNA): TGCAGCGTGGCTACAGGGGACGAGCAGTACTTC. Its protein is CSVATGDEQYF.

This clonotype occurred many times. This sequence joins TRBV7-3 and TRBJ2-3; D is undetermined. V was pared by 0 bases and J by 1 base, with 8 bases between. This CDR3 contains 15 residues. In germline, CDR1 is SGHTA, CDR2 FQGTGA. CDR3: CASSLTTTRTDTQYF. The DNA for the CDR3 is TGTGCCAGCAGCTTAACCACTACCCGCACAGATACGCAGTATTTT. Supplemented by reference TRBV7-3 and TRBJ2-3, the full variable domain reads GAGVSQTPSNKVTEKGKYVELRCDPISGHTALYWYRQSLGQGPEFLIYFQGTGAADDSGLPNDRFFAVRPEGSVSTLKIQRTERGDSAVYLCASSLTTTRTDTQYFGPGTRLTVL.

Ten or more counts support this clonotype. This chain joins TRBV6-6 and TRBJ2-1; unclear D gene. The germline V gene encodes CDR1 MNHNY and CDR2 SVGAGI (reference sequence). The CDR3 totals 13 residues. Trimming removed 5 bases at V and 8 bases at J, with 13 bases between. The CDR3: CASSKVEVDEQFF. DNA of the CDR3: TGTGCCAGCAGTAAGGTCGAGGTTGATGAGCAGTTCTTC.

This clonotype was observed at least ten times. The rearrangement joins TRBV29-1 to TRBJ2-7; D call uncertain. Trimming cost V 4 bases and J 0 bases, with 10 bases left between them. This CDR3 has 13 residues. Germline CDR1 is SQVTM and CDR2 is ANQGSEA. CDR3 sequence: CSVARRSSYEQYF. CDR3 DNA: TGCAGCGTTGCCAGACGGAGCTCCTACGAGCAGTACTTC.

This clonotype was observed many times. This chain uses TRBV6-2 or TRBV6-3 with TRBJ2-5; either TRBD1 or TRBD2 may supply D (5 bases each). The germline V gene has CDR1 MNHEY and CDR2 SVGEGT. V was cut by 7 bases and J by 1 base, with 10 bases left in between. There are 13 residues in the CDR3. CDR3: CASTDGAQETQYF. DNA of the CDR3: TGTGCCAGCACAGACGGGGCCCAAGAGACCCAGTACTTC.

To note about this clonotype: This likely reflects a read error, since a far larger clone is one base away. The rearrangement uses TRBV10-2 and TRBJ1-2; D is perhaps TRBD1 (5 bases). Germline CDR1 is WSHSY and CDR2 is SAAADI. This CDR3 has 13 amino acids. CDR3 coding DNA: TGTGCTACCACCGGGACTGACGTCAGTGGCTACACCTTC. It encodes CATTGTDVSGYTF.

This clonotype appeared many times. The rearrangement uses TRBV19 and TRBJ1-5; 7 bases line up with TRBD1. This CDR3 contains 14 residues. Germline V gene data show CDR1 as LNHDA and CDR2 as SQIVND (reference sequence). The V gene end was trimmed by 7 bases and the J gene end by 5 bases; junction bases not matched to a gene: 8. CDR3 in amino acids: CASTTGVGYQPQHF. The CDR3 region has the DNA TGTGCCAGTACCACAGGGGTCGGGTATCAGCCCCAGCATTTT. Complete variable domain (other parts from reference TRBV19 and TRBJ1-5): DGGITQSPKYLFRKEGQNVTLSCEQNLNHDAMYWYRQDPGQGLRLIYYSQIVNDFQKGDIAEGYSVSREKKESFPLTVTSAQKNPTAFYLCASTTGVGYQPQHFGDGTRLSIL.

This clonotype is medium-sized within its sample. The chain has TRBV6-8 and TRBJ2-4; the D is unclear. Germline V CDR1 and CDR2: MNHGY, SAAAGT. This CDR3 has 11 residues. V lost 6 bases and J lost 8, with 8 bases in between. CDR3 sequence (DNA): TGTGCCAGCAGCGAAAGGCACATTCAGTACTTC. Encoded protein: CASSERHIQYF.

This clonotype was detected ten times or more. CDR3 nucleotides: TGTGCCAGCAGCGTCTCAGGGGCACGGAACACCATATATTTT. It specifies CASSVSGARNTIYF. V and J are TRBV9 and TRBJ1-3; D is perhaps TRBD1 (6 bases). Germline assignment: CDR1 SGDLS and CDR2 YYNGEE. Trimming removed 2 bases from V and 7 bases from J, with 13 bases in between. The CDR3 consists of 14 residues.

This clonotype turned up a few times. The chain employs TRBV2 and TRBJ1-2; D gene unclear. This CDR3 comprises 12 residues. Germline CDR1 is SNHLY and CDR2 is FYNNEI. V lost 7 bases and J 6 bases, leaving 12 bases between the germline ends. CDR3 region: CASTRQPHGYTF. The CDR3 nucleotides read TGTGCCAGCACGCGCCAGCCCCATGGCTACACCTTC.

At least ten counts were recorded for this clonotype. The chain joins TRBV23-1 to TRBJ2-7; 15 bases fit TRBD2. TRBV23-1 is an open reading frame whose function is uncertain. V trimming: 3 bases; J trimming: 5 bases; junction bases outside the gene matches: 11. CDR3 size: 18 residues. The CDR3 spells CASSHHRTSGGGPNEQYF. For the CDR3, the DNA is TGCGCCAGCAGTCACCACCGGACTAGCGGGGGGGGTCCGAACGAGCAGTACTTC.

This clonotype was recorded only once. This sequence is one base from a far larger clone and is likely a read error. V is TRBV5-1 and J is TRBJ2-7; no reliable D call. V lost 6 bases, J lost 7 bases, and 20 bases lay in between. The CDR3 is made up of 14 amino acids. Germline loops: CDR1 SGHRS, CDR2 YFSETQ. In DNA form, the CDR3 reads TGCGCCAGCAAGGTGGTGGGGTCCTACAATGAGCAGTACTTC. Protein sequence: CASKVVGSYNEQYF.

To note about this clonotype: A read error is likely, as this CDR3 ends without the conserved phenylalanine or tryptophan. This rearrangement joins TRBV5-1 to TRBJ2-1, with 7 bases identical to TRBD2. The trim removed 5 bases at V and 4 bases at J, leaving 6 bases unmatched. Per germline, CDR1 SGHRS and CDR2 YFSETQ. CDR3 length: 14 amino acids. This CDR3 reads CASRPLAEYNEQFL. The CDR3 DNA reads TGCGCCAGCAGGCCTCTAGCGGAATACAATGAGCAGTTCTTA.

In DNA form, the CDR3 reads TGCAGTGCTAGTTCTCCGGGAGGCCCCTACGAGCAGTACTTC. Residues: CSASSPGGPYEQYF. The chain uses TRBV20-1 and TRBJ2-7, with TRBD2 matching 7 bases. V dropped 3 bases and J dropped 2; count of bases not matched to a gene: 7. The CDR3 has 14 residues. The germline gives CDR1 DFQATT, CDR2 SNEGSKA (reference sequence).

This clonotype was seen at least ten times. V usage is TRBV12-3 or TRBV12-4 and J usage is TRBJ1-5; weak D call: TRBD1 (6 bases). V lost 3 bases, J lost 7 bases, and 10 bases lay in between. This CDR3 spans 13 amino acids. This CDR3 is CASSLTGRQPQHF. The DNA of the CDR3 is TGTGCCAGCAGTTTGACAGGCCGACAGCCCCAGCATTTT.

This clonotype appeared many times. The chain carries TRBV30 and TRBJ1-1; no firm D call. Germline V gene data show CDR1 as GTSNPN and CDR2 as SVGIG (reference sequence). The CDR3 spans 15 residues. V was trimmed by 0 bases and J by 1 base, leaving 12 bases between them. CDR3 residues: CAWSVGRVWNTEAFF. The CDR3 nucleotides read TGTGCCTGGAGTGTGGGGAGGGTGTGGAACACTGAAGCTTTCTTT.

This clonotype showed up many times. V and J are TRBV2 and TRBJ2-7, with TRBD1 matching 8 bases. J was trimmed by 5 bases and V by 6 bases; bases with no gene match: 15. The CDR3 loop spans 16 amino acids. Germline-derived CDR1 and CDR2 are SNHLY and FYNNEI. DNA of the CDR3: TGTGCCAGCAGGGTCGGCAGGGGGCCGCCACGGGACGAGCAGTACTTC. It specifies CASRVGRGPPRDEQYF.

The J gene is TRBJ1-4, the V gene TRBV12-3 or TRBV12-4; D gene uncertain. This CDR3 comprises 14 residues. With 1 base removed from V and 8 bases from J, the gap between germline ends came to 11 bases. CDR3 sequence reads: CASSLEGAGEKLFF. As DNA, the CDR3 is TGTGCCAGCAGTTTAGAGGGCGCCGGCGAAAAACTGTTTTTT.

V is TRBV29-1 and J is TRBJ2-3, with TRBD2 identical over 10 bases. The germline gives CDR1 SQVTM, CDR2 ANQGSEA. V shed 6 bases, J shed 5 bases, and the junction held 5 bases outside the gene matches. The CDR3 length is 13 residues. The CDR3 here is CSVALAGIDTQYF. CDR3 DNA: TGCAGCGTCGCACTAGCGGGAATAGATACGCAGTATTTT.

This clonotype was observed many times. The rearrangement joins TRBV20-1 to TRBJ2-7, with 8 bases aligning to TRBD2. The CDR3 is 15 residues long. Per germline, CDR1 DFQATT and CDR2 SNEGSKA (reference sequence). J lost 0 bases, V lost 5 bases, and 9 bases had no gene match. Here the CDR3 reads CSAPRGSGNSYEQYF. The CDR3 nucleotides are TGCAGTGCTCCCCGGGGTAGCGGGAACTCCTACGAGCAGTACTTC.

This clonotype has at least ten counts. The chain recombines TRBV7-8 with TRBJ2-3; 9 bases match TRBD1. Germline loops: CDR1 SGHVS, CDR2 FQNEAQ. This CDR3 region has 14 residues. V lost 7 bases to trimming and J lost 3 bases; unmatched junction nucleotides: 5. The CDR3 region is CASKLDRGTDTQYF. DNA of the CDR3: TGTGCCAGCAAGCTGGACAGGGGAACAGATACGCAGTATTTT.

A single count supports this clonotype. This clone may be a read error of a much larger clone one base away. The chain recombines TRBV30 with TRBJ2-3; possible D gene TRBD1, 7 bases. The length of the CDR3 is 15 residues. Germline V CDR1 and CDR2: GTSNPN, SVGIG (reference sequence). The V end was cut by 7 bases, the J end by 4 bases, with 21 bases between. This chain's CDR3 is CAFLFGRGVADTQYF. The DNA for the CDR3 is TGTGCCTTCTTGTTTGGCAGGGGGGTGGCAGATACGCAGTATTTT.

The genes are TRBV3-1 and TRBJ1-1; D not certain. The CDR3 spans 14 residues. Germline assignment: CDR1 LGHDT and CDR2 YNNKEL (reference sequence). V was clipped by 5 bases and J by 1 base, with 11 bases between them. The CDR3 bases are TGTGCCAGCAGCACAATAGGAGCGAACACTGAAGCTTTCTTT. Translating gives CASSTIGANTEAFF.